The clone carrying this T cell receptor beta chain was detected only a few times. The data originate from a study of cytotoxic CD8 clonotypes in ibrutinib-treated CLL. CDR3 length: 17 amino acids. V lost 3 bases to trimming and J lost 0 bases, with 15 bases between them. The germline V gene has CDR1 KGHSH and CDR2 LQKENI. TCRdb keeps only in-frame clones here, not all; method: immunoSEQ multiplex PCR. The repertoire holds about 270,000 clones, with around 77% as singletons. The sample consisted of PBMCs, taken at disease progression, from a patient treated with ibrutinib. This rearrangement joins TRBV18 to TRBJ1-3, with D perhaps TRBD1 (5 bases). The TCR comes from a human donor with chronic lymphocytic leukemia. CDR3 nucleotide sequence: TGTGCCAGCTCACCCGATCTTTGGGGCCACTCTGGAAACACCATATATTTT. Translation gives CASSPDLWGHSGNTIYF.